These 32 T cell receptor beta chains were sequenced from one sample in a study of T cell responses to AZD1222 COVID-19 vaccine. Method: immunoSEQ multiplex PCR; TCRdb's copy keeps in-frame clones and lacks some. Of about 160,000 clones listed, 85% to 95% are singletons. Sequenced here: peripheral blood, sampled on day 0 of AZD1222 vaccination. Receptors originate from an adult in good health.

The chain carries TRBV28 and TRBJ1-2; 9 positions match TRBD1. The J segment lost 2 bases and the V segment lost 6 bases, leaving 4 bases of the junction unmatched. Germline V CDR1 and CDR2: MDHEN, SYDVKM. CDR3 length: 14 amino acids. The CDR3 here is CASRFDRGNYGYTF. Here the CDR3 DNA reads TGTGCCAGCAGATTCGACAGGGGGAACTATGGCTACACCTTC.

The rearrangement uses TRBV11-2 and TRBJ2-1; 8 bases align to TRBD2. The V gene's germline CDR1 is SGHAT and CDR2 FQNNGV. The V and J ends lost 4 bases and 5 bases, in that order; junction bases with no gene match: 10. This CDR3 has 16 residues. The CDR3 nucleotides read TGTGCCAGCAGCTGGGGTACTAGCGGAGGGGACAATGAGCAGTTCTTC. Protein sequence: CASSWGTSGGDNEQFF.

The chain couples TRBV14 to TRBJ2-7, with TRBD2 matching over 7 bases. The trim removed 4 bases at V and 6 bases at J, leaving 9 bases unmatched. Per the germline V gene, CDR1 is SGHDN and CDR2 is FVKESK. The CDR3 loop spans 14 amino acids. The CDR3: CASSRTRREGEQYF. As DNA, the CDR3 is TGTGCCAGCAGCCGTACGAGGAGGGAGGGCGAGCAGTACTTC.

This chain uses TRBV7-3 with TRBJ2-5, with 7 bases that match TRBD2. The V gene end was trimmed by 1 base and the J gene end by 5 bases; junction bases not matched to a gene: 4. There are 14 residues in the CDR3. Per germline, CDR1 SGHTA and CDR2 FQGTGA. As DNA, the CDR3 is TGTGCCAGCAGCTTAAGTGGACTAGAGGAGACCCAGTACTTC. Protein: CASSLSGLEETQYF.

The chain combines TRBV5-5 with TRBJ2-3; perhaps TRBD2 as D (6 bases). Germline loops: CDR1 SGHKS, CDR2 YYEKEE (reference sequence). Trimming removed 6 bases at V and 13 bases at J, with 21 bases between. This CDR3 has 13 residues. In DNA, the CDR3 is TGTGCCAGCACCCCACTTGTGTTCCCGGGGGAGTATTTT. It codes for CASTPLVFPGEYF.

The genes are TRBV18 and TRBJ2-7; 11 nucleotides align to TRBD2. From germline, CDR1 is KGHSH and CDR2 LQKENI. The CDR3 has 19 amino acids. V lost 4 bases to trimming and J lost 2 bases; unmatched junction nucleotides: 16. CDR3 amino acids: CASSHLPGLAESVAYEQYF. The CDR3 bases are TGTGCCAGCTCACATCTTCCGGGACTAGCGGAGTCGGTAGCCTACGAGCAGTACTTC.

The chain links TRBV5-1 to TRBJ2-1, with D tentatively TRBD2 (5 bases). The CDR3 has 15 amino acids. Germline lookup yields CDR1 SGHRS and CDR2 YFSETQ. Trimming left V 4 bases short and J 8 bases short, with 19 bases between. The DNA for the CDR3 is TGCGCCAGCAGCCTACCACGTGGGAGTAGCGATGAGCAGTTCTTC. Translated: CASSLPRGSSDEQFF.

The CDR3 loop reads CASSYSVGEPVHF. The CDR3 bases are TGTGCCAGCAGTTACTCTGTTGGGGAGCCCGTCCACTTT. The chain employs TRBV6-6 and TRBJ1-6; unclear D gene. Between the trimmed V and J ends, which lost 0 bases and 17 bases, there was a span of 14 bases. From germline, CDR1 is MNHNY and CDR2 SVGAGI (reference sequence). The CDR3 has 13 amino acids.

CDR3 nucleotides: TGTGCCAGCAACCGGTGGGGGCCTAGCAATCAGCCCCAGCATTTT. It yields the protein CASNRWGPSNQPQHF. This sequence joins TRBV2 and TRBJ1-5, with D possibly matching TRBD1 (6 bases). V was pared by 7 bases and J by 0 bases, with 13 bases between. Germline V gene data show CDR1 as SNHLY and CDR2 as FYNNEI. The CDR3 runs to 15 residues.

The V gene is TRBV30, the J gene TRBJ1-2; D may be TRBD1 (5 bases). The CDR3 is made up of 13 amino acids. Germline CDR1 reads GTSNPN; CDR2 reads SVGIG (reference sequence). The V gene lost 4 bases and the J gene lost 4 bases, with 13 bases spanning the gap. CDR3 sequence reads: CAWTFKRGYGYTF. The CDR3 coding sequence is TGTGCCTGGACCTTCAAGAGGGGCTATGGCTACACCTTC. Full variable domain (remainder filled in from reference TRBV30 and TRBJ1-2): SQTIHQWPATLVQPVGSPLSLECTVEGTSNPNLYWYRQAAGRGLQLLFYSVGIGQISSEVPQNLSASRPQDRQFILSSKKLLLSDSGFYLCAWTFKRGYGYTFGSGTRLTVV.

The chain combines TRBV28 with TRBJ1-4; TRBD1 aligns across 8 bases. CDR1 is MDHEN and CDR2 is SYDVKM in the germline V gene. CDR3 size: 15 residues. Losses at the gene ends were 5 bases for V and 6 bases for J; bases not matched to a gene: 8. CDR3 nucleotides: TGTGCCAGCAGTCCACCACAGGGGGGCTATGAAAAACTGTTTTTT. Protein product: CASSPPQGGYEKLFF.

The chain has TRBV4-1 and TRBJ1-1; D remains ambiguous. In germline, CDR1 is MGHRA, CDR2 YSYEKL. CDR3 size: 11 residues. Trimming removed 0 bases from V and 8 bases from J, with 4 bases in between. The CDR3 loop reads CASSQDREAFF. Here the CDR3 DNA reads TGCGCCAGCAGCCAAGACAGGGAAGCTTTCTTT.

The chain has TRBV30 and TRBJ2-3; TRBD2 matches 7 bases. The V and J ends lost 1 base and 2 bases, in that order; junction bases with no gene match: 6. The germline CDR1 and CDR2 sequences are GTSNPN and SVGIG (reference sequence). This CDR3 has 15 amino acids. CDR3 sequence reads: CAWSATSRNTDTQYF. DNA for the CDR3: TGTGCCTGGAGTGCGACTAGCAGAAACACAGATACGCAGTATTTT.

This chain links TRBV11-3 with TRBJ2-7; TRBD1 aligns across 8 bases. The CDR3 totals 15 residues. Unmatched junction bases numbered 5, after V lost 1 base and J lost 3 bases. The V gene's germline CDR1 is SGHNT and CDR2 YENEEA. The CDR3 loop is CASSLVTGAYYEQYF. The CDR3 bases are TGTGCCAGCAGCTTAGTGACAGGGGCGTACTACGAGCAGTACTTC.

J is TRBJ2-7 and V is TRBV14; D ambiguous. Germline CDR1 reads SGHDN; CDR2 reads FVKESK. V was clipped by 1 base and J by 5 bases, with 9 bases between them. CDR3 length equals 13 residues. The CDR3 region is CASSQVIGHEQYF. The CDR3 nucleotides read TGTGCCAGCAGCCAAGTGATCGGCCACGAGCAGTACTTC.

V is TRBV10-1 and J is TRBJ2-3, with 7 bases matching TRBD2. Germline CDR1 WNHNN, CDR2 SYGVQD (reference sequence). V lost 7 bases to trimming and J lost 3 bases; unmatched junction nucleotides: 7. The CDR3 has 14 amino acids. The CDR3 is CASKGAGVTDTQYF. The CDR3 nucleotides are TGCGCCAGCAAGGGTGCGGGAGTAACAGATACGCAGTATTTT.

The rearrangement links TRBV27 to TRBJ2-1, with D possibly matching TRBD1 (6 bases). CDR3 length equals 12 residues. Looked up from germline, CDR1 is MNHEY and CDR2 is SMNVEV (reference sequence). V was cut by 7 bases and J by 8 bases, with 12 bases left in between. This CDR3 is CASTSQGYEQFF. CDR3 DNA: TGTGCCAGCACCAGCCAGGGGTATGAGCAGTTCTTC.

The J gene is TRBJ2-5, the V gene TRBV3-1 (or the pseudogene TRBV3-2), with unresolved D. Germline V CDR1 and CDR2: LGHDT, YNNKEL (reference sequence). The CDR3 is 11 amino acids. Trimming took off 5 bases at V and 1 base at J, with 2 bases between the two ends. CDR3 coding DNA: TGTGCCAGCAGCTCCCAAGAGACCCAGTACTTC. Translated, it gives CASSSQETQYF.

CDR3 protein: CASSQDLPSGVDTQYF. The DNA for the CDR3 is TGCGCCAGCAGCCAAGATCTCCCTAGCGGAGTAGATACGCAGTATTTT. J is TRBJ2-3 and V is TRBV4-1, with 7 bases aligning to TRBD2. Germline V lookup: CDR1 MGHRA, CDR2 YSYEKL. There are 16 residues in the CDR3. Trimming cost V 0 bases and J 5 bases; bases outside gene matches: 8.

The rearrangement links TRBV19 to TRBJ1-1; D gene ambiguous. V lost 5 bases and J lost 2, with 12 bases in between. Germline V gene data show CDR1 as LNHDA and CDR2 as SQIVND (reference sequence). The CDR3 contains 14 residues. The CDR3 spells CASSVNSGNTEAFF. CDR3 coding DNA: TGTGCCAGTAGTGTGAACAGCGGAAACACTGAAGCTTTCTTT.

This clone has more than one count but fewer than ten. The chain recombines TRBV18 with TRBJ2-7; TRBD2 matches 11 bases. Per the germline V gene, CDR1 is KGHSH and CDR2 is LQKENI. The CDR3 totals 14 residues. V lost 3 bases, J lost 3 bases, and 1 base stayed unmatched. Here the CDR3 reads CASSPGTSGYEQYF. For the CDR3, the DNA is TGTGCCAGCTCACCCGGGACTAGCGGCTACGAGCAGTACTTC.

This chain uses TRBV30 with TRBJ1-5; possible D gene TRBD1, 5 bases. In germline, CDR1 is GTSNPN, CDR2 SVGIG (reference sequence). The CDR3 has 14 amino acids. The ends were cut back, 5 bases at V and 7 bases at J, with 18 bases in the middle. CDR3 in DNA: TGTGCCTGGGGCGCGTCGGGCTGGGGGCAGCCCCAGCATTTT. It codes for CAWGASGWGQPQHF.

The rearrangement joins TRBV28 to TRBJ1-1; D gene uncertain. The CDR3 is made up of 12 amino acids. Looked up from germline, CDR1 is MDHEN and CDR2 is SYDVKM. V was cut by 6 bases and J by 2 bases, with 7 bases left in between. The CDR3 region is CASSLGNTEAFF. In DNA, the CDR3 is TGTGCCAGCAGCTTGGGCAACACTGAAGCTTTCTTT.

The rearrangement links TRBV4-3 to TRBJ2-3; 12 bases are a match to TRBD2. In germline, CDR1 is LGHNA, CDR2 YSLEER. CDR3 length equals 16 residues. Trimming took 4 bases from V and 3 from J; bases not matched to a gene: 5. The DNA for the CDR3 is TGCGCCAGCAGCCCACTAGCGGGAGGAGGGACAGATACGCAGTATTTT. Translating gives CASSPLAGGGTDTQYF.

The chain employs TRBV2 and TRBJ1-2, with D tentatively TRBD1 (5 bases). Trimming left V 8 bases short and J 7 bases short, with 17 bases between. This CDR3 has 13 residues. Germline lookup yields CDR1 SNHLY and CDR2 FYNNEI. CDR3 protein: CASSEGAPGGYTF. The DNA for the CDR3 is TGTGCCAGCTCCGAAGGGGCTCCTGGTGGCTACACCTTC.

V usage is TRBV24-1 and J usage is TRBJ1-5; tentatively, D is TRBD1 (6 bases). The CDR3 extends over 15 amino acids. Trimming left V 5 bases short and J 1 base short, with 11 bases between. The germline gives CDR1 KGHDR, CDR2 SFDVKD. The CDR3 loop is CATSGGRESNQPQHF. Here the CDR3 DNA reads TGTGCCACCAGTGGGGGGCGTGAAAGCAATCAGCCCCAGCATTTT.

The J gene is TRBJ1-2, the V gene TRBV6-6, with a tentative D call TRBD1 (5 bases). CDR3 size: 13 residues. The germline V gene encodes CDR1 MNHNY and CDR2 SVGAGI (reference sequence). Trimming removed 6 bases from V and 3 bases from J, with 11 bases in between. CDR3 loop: CASSPGTYYGYTF. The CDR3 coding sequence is TGTGCCAGCAGCCCGGGGACTTACTATGGCTACACCTTC.

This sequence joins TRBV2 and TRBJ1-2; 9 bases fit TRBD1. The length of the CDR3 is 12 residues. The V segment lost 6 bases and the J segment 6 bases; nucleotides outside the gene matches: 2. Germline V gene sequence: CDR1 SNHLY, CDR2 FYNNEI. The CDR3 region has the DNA TGTGCCAGCAGGACAGGGGGGAATGGCTACACCTTC. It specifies CASRTGGNGYTF.

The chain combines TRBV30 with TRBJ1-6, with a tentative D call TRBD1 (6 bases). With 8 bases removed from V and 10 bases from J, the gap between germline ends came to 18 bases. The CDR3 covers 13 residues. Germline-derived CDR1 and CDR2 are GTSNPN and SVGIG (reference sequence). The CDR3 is CAGGEGVRSPLHF. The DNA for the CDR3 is TGTGCCGGGGGGGAGGGGGTACGGTCACCCCTCCACTTT. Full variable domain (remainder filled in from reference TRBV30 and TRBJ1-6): SQTIHQWPATLVQPVGSPLSLECTVEGTSNPNLYWYRQAAGRGLQLLFYSVGIGQISSEVPQNLSASRPQDRQFILSSKKLLLSDSGFYLCAGGEGVRSPLHFGNGTRLTVT.

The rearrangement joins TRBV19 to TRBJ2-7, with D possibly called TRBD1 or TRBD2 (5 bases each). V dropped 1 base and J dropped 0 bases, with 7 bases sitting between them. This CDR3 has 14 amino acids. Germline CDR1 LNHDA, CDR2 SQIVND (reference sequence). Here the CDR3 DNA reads TGTGCCAGTAGTATAGCAGGGAGCTCCTACGAGCAGTACTTC. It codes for CASSIAGSSYEQYF.

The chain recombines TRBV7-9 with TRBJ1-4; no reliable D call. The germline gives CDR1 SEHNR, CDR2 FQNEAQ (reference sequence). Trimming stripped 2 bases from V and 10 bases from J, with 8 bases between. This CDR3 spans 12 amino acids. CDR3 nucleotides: TGTGCCAGCAGCTTATCCACTGGAAAACTGTTTTTT. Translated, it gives CASSLSTGKLFF. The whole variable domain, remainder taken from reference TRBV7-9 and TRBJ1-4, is DTGVSQNPRHKITKRGQNVTFRCDPISEHNRLYWYRQTLGQGPEFLTYFQNEAQLEKSRLLSDRFSAERPKGSFSTLEIQRTEQGDSAMYLCASSLSTGKLFFGSGTQLSVL.

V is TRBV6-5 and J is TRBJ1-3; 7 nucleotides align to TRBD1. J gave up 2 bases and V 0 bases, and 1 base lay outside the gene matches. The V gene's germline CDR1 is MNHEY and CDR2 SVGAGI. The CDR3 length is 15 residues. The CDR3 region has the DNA TGTGCCAGCAGTTACTCCGGGACAGCTGGAAACACCATATATTTT. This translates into CASSYSGTAGNTIYF.